Below are 16 T cell receptor beta chains sequenced from a single sample in a study of shared clonotypes between healthy human individuals. Profiled with immunoSEQ multiplex PCR; TCRdb holds only in-frame clones, not every one. The sample has about 680,000 clones, roughly nine tenths seen once; the top ten hold about a quarter. Terminally differentiated effector memory CD45RA+ cells were left out of the naive CD8 fraction, which was CD45RO-negative and positively selected for CCR7. What was sequenced was naive CD8+ T cells sorted from blood. These receptor sequences come from a young man in good health.

The rearrangement uses TRBV6-5 and TRBJ2-3; D unresolved. V was shortened by 5 bases and J by 6 bases, with 18 bases between the two germline ends. From germline, CDR1 is MNHEY and CDR2 SVGAGI. This CDR3 comprises 15 residues. CDR3 residues: CASSHYNGPEDTQYF. In DNA, the CDR3 is TGTGCCAGCAGTCACTATAATGGGCCCGAGGATACGCAGTATTTT.

The chain employs TRBV30 and TRBJ1-5; D unclear. The CDR3 is made up of 14 amino acids. V was shortened by 0 bases and J by 1 base, with 7 bases between the two germline ends. Germline V gene lookup returns CDR1 GTSNPN and CDR2 SVGIG (reference sequence). As DNA, the CDR3 is TGTGCCTGGAGTGTGGGAGGGAGCAATCAGCCCCAGCATTTT. It encodes CAWSVGGSNQPQHF. Full variable domain (outside the CDR3, taken from reference TRBV30 and TRBJ1-5): SQTIHQWPATLVQPVGSPLSLECTVEGTSNPNLYWYRQAAGRGLQLLFYSVGIGQISSEVPQNLSASRPQDRQFILSSKKLLLSDSGFYLCAWSVGGSNQPQHFGDGTRLSIL.

This rearrangement joins TRBV29-1 to TRBJ2-7, with 9 bases identical to TRBD2. V lost 4 bases to trimming and J lost 0 bases; unmatched junction nucleotides: 1. The CDR3 has 13 residues. Germline CDR1 and CDR2: SQVTM and ANQGSEA. The CDR3 sequence is CSVASGISYEQYF. CDR3 DNA sequence: TGCAGCGTTGCTAGCGGGATCTCCTACGAGCAGTACTTC.

The table lists this clone with a count of one. CDR3 DNA sequence: TGTGCCAGCAGCATTCCGGGACTAGCGGGAGGGCCGGGGTACAATGAGCAGTTCTTC. As protein: CASSIPGLAGGPGYNEQFF. The rearrangement uses TRBV7-2 and TRBJ2-1; 16 bases are shared with TRBD2. The V gene end was trimmed by 5 bases and the J gene end by 4 bases; junction bases not matched to a gene: 11. The CDR3 consists of 19 residues. Germline CDR1 is SGHTA and CDR2 is FQGNSA.

Only one count was recorded for this clone. V gene TRBV19 combines with J gene TRBJ2-7; 8 nucleotides align to TRBD2. The CDR3 consists of 17 residues. Losses at the gene ends were 1 base for V and 5 bases for J; bases not matched to a gene: 13. The germline gives CDR1 LNHDA, CDR2 SQIVND (reference sequence). CDR3 sequence reads: CASSIAHMSGSRNEQYF. In DNA, the CDR3 is TGTGCCAGTAGTATAGCTCACATGAGCGGGAGTCGAAACGAGCAGTACTTC.

In nucleotides, the CDR3 is TGTGCCACCAGCATAGGACAGGGAAAACCCTACGAGCAGTACTTC. The encoded protein is CATSIGQGKPYEQYF. This chain joins TRBV15 and TRBJ2-7; TRBD1 matches at 8 bases. V shed 4 bases and J 2 bases; nucleotides not matched to a gene: 7. In germline, CDR1 is LNHNV, CDR2 YYDKDF (reference sequence). The CDR3 covers 15 residues.

This rearrangement joins TRBV6-6 to TRBJ2-7; maybe TRBD2 (6 bases). Germline V lookup: CDR1 MNHNY, CDR2 SVGAGI (reference sequence). This CDR3 has 12 amino acids. V lost 2 bases, J lost 6 bases, and 8 bases lay in between. The chain's CDR3 is CASSYLASEQYF. CDR3 sequence (DNA): TGTGCCAGCAGTTACCTAGCGTCCGAGCAGTACTTC.

In regard to this clone: At one of its ends the junction is not consistent with the germline gene, which may arise from a read error. The chain recombines TRBV7-7 with TRBJ2-7; TRBD2 matches at 9 bases. The CDR3 is 16 residues long. Germline CDR1 and CDR2: SSHAT and FNYEAQ (reference sequence). The CDR3: CASSPGPASGKYEQYF. The DNA of the CDR3 is TGTGCTAGCAGCCCAGGCCCGGCTAGCGGGAAATACGAGCAGTACTTC.

The chain carries TRBV5-4 and TRBJ2-7; the match to TRBD2 covers 7 bases. V was pared by 5 bases and J by 1 base, with 18 bases of the junction left unmatched. Germline assignment: CDR1 SGHNT and CDR2 YYREEE (reference sequence). The CDR3 contains 18 residues. The CDR3 sequence is CASRPGRISGHPSYEQYF. The CDR3 nucleotides read TGTGCCAGCAGACCGGGAAGGATTAGCGGGCATCCTTCCTACGAGCAGTACTTC.

V and J are TRBV27 and TRBJ1-2, with 10 positions matching TRBD1. This CDR3 has 15 residues. J lost 8 bases, V lost 6 bases, and 12 bases had no gene match. Germline values: CDR1 MNHEY, CDR2 SMNVEV (reference sequence). The CDR3 bases are TGTGCCAGCAGCCAACCGGACAGGGGGATACGGGGCTACACCTTC. This codes for CASSQPDRGIRGYTF.

The chain links TRBV11-2 to TRBJ2-2, with 7 positions matching TRBD2. Germline V gives CDR1 SGHAT, CDR2 FQNNGV. CDR3 size: 14 residues. V gave up 10 bases and J gave up 1 base; unmatched junction bases: 6. The CDR3 reads CATCSSGNTGELFF. CDR3 bases: TGTGCCACCTGTTCTAGCGGGAACACCGGGGAGCTGTTTTTT. The variable domain in full, with the rest retrieved from reference TRBV11-2 and TRBJ2-2, is EAGVAQSPRYKIIEKRQSVAFWCNPISGHATLYWYQQILGQGPKLLIQFQNNGVVDDSQLPKDRFSAERLKGVDSTLKIQPAKLEDSAVYLCATCSSGNTGELFFGEGSRLTVL.

The rearrangement links TRBV5-1 to TRBJ2-5; the D gene is possibly TRBD1 (5 bases). The CDR3 consists of 15 residues. Germline CDR1 SGHRS, CDR2 YFSETQ. V was cut by 0 bases and J by 1 base, with 10 bases left in between. The CDR3 coding sequence is TGCGCCAGCAGCTTGGGTTTCGACAGCCAAGAGACCCAGTACTTC. Translation gives CASSLGFDSQETQYF.

This clone turned up a few times. The rearrangement links TRBV28 to TRBJ2-7; D remains unclear. The CDR3 consists of 11 residues. V was shortened by 5 bases and J by 3 bases, with 5 bases between the two germline ends. The germline V gene encodes CDR1 MDHEN and CDR2 SYDVKM. In DNA form, the CDR3 reads TGTGCCAGCAGTGAGATCTACGAGCAGTACTTC. It encodes CASSEIYEQYF.

Concerning this clone itself: This CDR3 is also generated by other DNA sequences in the sample. V gene TRBV6-5 combines with J gene TRBJ2-2; no reliable D call. Trimming shortened V by 1 base and J by 7 bases, and 1 base separated the two germline ends. The germline gives CDR1 MNHEY, CDR2 SVGAGI. This CDR3 comprises 11 residues. The CDR3 region is CASSYFGELFF. The CDR3 nucleotides are TGTGCCAGCAGTTACTTCGGGGAGCTGTTTTTT.

CDR3 nucleotide sequence: TGTGCCAGCAGCTTAGTATCGTCCATCGGGAGTCATGAGCAGTTCTTC. Translated, it gives CASSLVSSIGSHEQFF. The rearrangement uses TRBV11-2 and TRBJ2-1; maybe TRBD2 (6 bases). This CDR3 region has 16 residues. Trimming took off 1 base at V and 8 bases at J, with 18 bases between the two ends. Germline V CDR1 and CDR2: SGHAT, FQNNGV.

The chain employs TRBV7-9 and TRBJ2-7; 11 positions match TRBD2. V dropped 5 bases and J dropped 1; count of bases not matched to a gene: 10. Germline CDR1 SEHNR, CDR2 FQNEAQ (reference sequence). This CDR3 contains 17 residues. The CDR3 DNA reads as TGTGCCAGCAGCCCTTACGAGGGGACTAGCGGTTCCTACGAGCAGTACTTC. It yields the protein CASSPYEGTSGSYEQYF.